Each of the 29 T cell receptor beta chains below was sequenced from the same sample in a study of blood T cell repertoires in COVID-19. The protocol was immunoSEQ multiplex PCR, while the TCRdb copy is restricted to in-frame clones and leaves out a portion. The sample includes around 65,000 clones, about 90% seen only once; the top ten take more than 12%. Sequencing used peripheral blood. The source of these receptors is a human donor in a cohort sampled during active COVID-19.

This clone was detected once. J is TRBJ2-7 and V is TRBV10-3; 8 bases are a match to TRBD1. The CDR3 is made up of 12 amino acids. CDR1 is ENHRY and CDR2 is SYGVKD in the germline V gene. J gave up 4 bases and V 6 bases, and 2 bases lay outside the gene matches. CDR3 sequence reads: CAISGQGYEQYF. The CDR3 coding sequence is TGTGCCATCAGCGGACAGGGATACGAGCAGTACTTC.

This chain links TRBV4-2 with TRBJ2-2, with a tentative D call TRBD2 (5 bases). Germline assignment: CDR1 LGHNA and CDR2 YNFKEQ. The CDR3 has 16 amino acids. V lost 4 bases and J 0 bases, leaving 12 bases between the germline ends. Here the CDR3 reads CASSPSQRTNTGELFF. The CDR3 DNA reads TGTGCCAGCAGCCCAAGCCAGCGGACGAACACCGGGGAGCTGTTTTTT.

The V gene is TRBV28, the J gene TRBJ1-6; 8 bases are shared with TRBD1. Trimming at V came to 7 bases and at J to 5 bases, leaving 13 bases not matched to a gene. There are 17 residues in the CDR3. Per the germline V gene, CDR1 is MDHEN and CDR2 is SYDVKM. CDR3 sequence (DNA): TGTGCCAGCAACCCCGGGTGGACAGGGACAGATAATTCACCCCTCCACTTT. This encodes CASNPGWTGTDNSPLHF.

The J gene is TRBJ2-2, the V gene TRBV18; 10 positions match TRBD1. Looked up from germline, CDR1 is KGHSH and CDR2 is LQKENI. V lost 5 bases to trimming and J lost 4 bases; unmatched junction nucleotides: 4. The length of the CDR3 is 15 residues. Written as DNA, the CDR3 is TGTGCCAGCTCAACGACAGGGGGCAGCACCGGGGAGCTGTTTTTT. This sequence encodes CASSTTGGSTGELFF. Full variable domain (rest looked up from reference TRBV18 and TRBJ2-2): NAGVMQNPRHLVRRRGQEARLRCSPMKGHSHVYWYRQLPEEGLKFMVYLQKENIIDESGMPKERFSAEFPKEGPSILRIQQVVRGDSAAYFCASSTTGGSTGELFFGEGSRLTVL.

The rearrangement links TRBV14 to TRBJ2-3, with a tentative D call TRBD2 (5 bases). The CDR3 contains 17 residues. Trimming removed 4 bases from V and 0 bases from J, with 17 bases in between. Germline V gene lookup returns CDR1 SGHDN and CDR2 FVKESK. For the CDR3, the DNA is TGTGCCAGCAGCCCGAGACGGTTAGCGCGGAGCACAGATACGCAGTATTTT. Translation gives CASSPRRLARSTDTQYF.

The chain combines TRBV28 with TRBJ2-2, with 10 bases fitting TRBD1. Germline V gene sequence: CDR1 MDHEN, CDR2 SYDVKM. J lost 5 bases, V lost 2 bases, and 5 bases had no gene match. CDR3 length equals 16 residues. CDR3 protein: CASSLRGQGKTGELFF. CDR3 coding DNA: TGTGCCAGCAGTTTAAGGGGACAGGGGAAGACCGGGGAGCTGTTTTTT.

The chain recombines TRBV28 with TRBJ1-2; possibly TRBD1 for D (5 bases). The CDR3 sequence is 14 residues long. Germline CDR1 is MDHEN and CDR2 is SYDVKM. Deletions cut 4 bases from V and 5 bases from J, with 14 bases between. The CDR3 DNA reads TGTGCCAGCAGTTCACAGGCCCGATTGTATGGCTACACCTTC. Protein: CASSSQARLYGYTF.

The rearrangement links TRBV11-2 to TRBJ2-5; a possible D gene is TRBD1 (6 bases). This CDR3 has 14 residues. Trimming removed 5 bases from V and 2 bases from J, with 12 bases in between. Germline V gene lookup returns CDR1 SGHAT and CDR2 FQNNGV. This CDR3 is CASSRIRGQETQYF. CDR3 nucleotides: TGTGCCAGCAGCCGTATCAGGGGACAAGAGACCCAGTACTTC.

The rearrangement uses TRBV7-9 and TRBJ2-1; TRBD2 matches 13 bases. Trimming removed 6 bases from V and 8 bases from J; junction bases left unmatched: 4. CDR1 and CDR2 from the germline V gene are SEHNR and FQNEAQ (reference sequence). The CDR3 spans 14 residues. The CDR3 nucleotides read TGTGCCAGCAGGGTGGGACTAGCGGGACATGAGCAGTTCTTC. Protein: CASRVGLAGHEQFF.

The J gene is TRBJ2-7, the V gene TRBV4-2, with 9 bases that match TRBD2. This CDR3 comprises 15 residues. CDR1 is LGHNA and CDR2 is YNFKEQ in the germline V gene. Trimming at V came to 4 bases and at J to 2 bases, leaving 6 bases not matched to a gene. CDR3 residues: CASSRGVAGAYEQYF. In DNA form, the CDR3 reads TGTGCCAGCAGCCGGGGGGTAGCGGGGGCCTACGAGCAGTACTTC.

J is TRBJ1-3 and V is TRBV4-1; weak D call: TRBD1 (6 bases). This CDR3 has 17 residues. V was clipped by 4 bases and J by 2 bases, with 18 bases between them. Germline V CDR1 and CDR2: MGHRA, YSYEKL. The CDR3 DNA is TGCGCCAGCAGCCCCTTACTAGGGGGGGCTCCTGGAAACACCATATATTTT. Translating it yields CASSPLLGGAPGNTIYF.

V gene TRBV7-2 combines with J gene TRBJ2-1, with TRBD1 matching over 10 bases. CDR1 is SGHTA, CDR2 FQGNSA, per germline. The V gene end was trimmed by 2 bases and the J gene end by 8 bases; junction bases not matched to a gene: 9. This CDR3 spans 16 amino acids. The CDR3 loop is CASSLFGTGAVHEQFF. The CDR3 DNA is TGTGCCAGCAGCTTATTTGGGACAGGGGCGGTCCATGAGCAGTTCTTC.

This chain uses TRBV18 with TRBJ1-5; D remains ambiguous. Germline values: CDR1 KGHSH, CDR2 LQKENI. The CDR3 length is 14 residues. Trimming took off 4 bases at V and 0 bases at J, with 7 bases between the two ends. CDR3 region: CASSHTASNQPQHF. The CDR3 DNA reads as TGTGCCAGCTCACATACAGCTAGCAATCAGCCCCAGCATTTT.

The CDR3 sequence: CASSKLNPEKLFF. Here the CDR3 DNA reads TGTGCCAGTAGTAAGCTGAATCCCGAAAAACTGTTTTTT. J is TRBJ1-4 and V is TRBV19; D is ambiguous. From germline, CDR1 is LNHDA and CDR2 SQIVND (reference sequence). The CDR3 is 13 residues long. The V end was cut by 4 bases, the J end by 8 bases, with 11 bases between.

The V gene is TRBV28, the J gene TRBJ2-4, with a possible D match to TRBD1 (5 bases). In germline, CDR1 is MDHEN, CDR2 SYDVKM. CDR3 length equals 16 residues. V dropped 5 bases and J dropped 0 bases, with 14 bases sitting between them. The CDR3 nucleotides are TGTGCCAGCAGTCCCTTGGACACTTTAGCCAAAAACATTCAGTACTTC. Its protein product is CASSPLDTLAKNIQYF.

The chain recombines TRBV19 with TRBJ2-7; no reliable D call. The CDR3 consists of 12 residues. CDR1 and CDR2 from the germline V gene are LNHDA and SQIVND (reference sequence). With 5 bases removed from V and 3 bases from J, the gap between germline ends came to 8 bases. The CDR3 nucleotides read TGTGCCAGTAGTGGCACCCTCTACGAGCAGTACTTC. This codes for CASSGTLYEQYF.

This chain connects TRBV2 to TRBJ1-1, with D possibly TRBD1 on 6 matching bases. The CDR3 covers 14 residues. V lost 3 bases, J lost 4 bases, and 12 bases lay in between. The V gene's germline CDR1 is SNHLY and CDR2 FYNNEI. CDR3 coding DNA: TGTGCCAGCAGTGACCCAGGGGCGAGCACTGAAGCTTTCTTT. Protein product: CASSDPGASTEAFF.

The chain uses TRBV10-2 and TRBJ1-6; D is perhaps TRBD1 (5 bases). This CDR3 is 13 amino acids long. From germline, CDR1 is WSHSY and CDR2 SAAADI. The V and J ends lost 6 bases and 5 bases respectively, with 8 bases between them. The CDR3 protein is CASSSTDNSPLHF. The CDR3 bases are TGCGCCAGCAGCTCGACAGATAATTCACCCCTCCACTTT.

CDR3 amino acids: CATEQQRHANSNQPQHF. The CDR3 bases are TGTGCCACCGAACAACAAAGACACGCAAATAGCAATCAGCCCCAGCATTTT. The chain uses TRBV24-1 and TRBJ1-5; the D is unclear. The germline gives CDR1 KGHDR, CDR2 SFDVKD. V lost 9 bases, J lost 0 bases, and 20 bases lay in between. CDR3 length: 17 amino acids.

The V and J genes are TRBV29-1 and TRBJ2-7, with a weak D call TRBD1 (6 bases). Trimming took off 5 bases at V and 6 bases at J, with 11 bases between the two ends. This CDR3 comprises 11 residues. CDR1 and CDR2 (germline): SQVTM, ANQGSEA. CDR3 in amino acids: CSVSTGPEQYF. DNA for the CDR3: TGCAGCGTTTCCACAGGGCCCGAGCAGTACTTC.

V usage is TRBV7-2 and J usage is TRBJ2-1; 9 bases are shared with TRBD2. CDR1 is SGHTA, CDR2 FQGNSA, per germline. This CDR3 region has 16 residues. V shed 5 bases and J 5 bases; nucleotides not matched to a gene: 10. CDR3 nucleotide sequence: TGTGCCAGCAGCCTCCCGACTAGCGGACTAAACAATGAGCAGTTCTTC. It translates to CASSLPTSGLNNEQFF. Combining the CDR3 with reference TRBV7-2 and TRBJ2-1 gives the whole variable domain GAGVSQSPSNKVTEKGKDVELRCDPISGHTALYWYRQSLGQGLEFLIYFQGNSAPDKSGLPSDRFSAERTGGSVSTLTIQRTQQEDSAVYLCASSLPTSGLNNEQFFGPGTRLTVL.

The V and J genes are TRBV19 and TRBJ2-5, with D possibly being TRBD1 (6 bases). Looked up from germline, CDR1 is LNHDA and CDR2 is SQIVND (reference sequence). The V gene lost 4 bases and the J gene lost 3 bases, with 12 bases spanning the gap. The CDR3 has 14 residues. CDR3 in DNA: TGTGCCAGTAGTAAGGGGGACAAAGAAGAGACCCAGTACTTC. Translating gives CASSKGDKEETQYF. Variable domain in full (rest from reference TRBV19 and TRBJ2-5): DGGITQSPKYLFRKEGQNVTLSCEQNLNHDAMYWYRQDPGQGLRLIYYSQIVNDFQKGDIAEGYSVSREKKESFPLTVTSAQKNPTAFYLCASSKGDKEETQYFGPGTRLLVL.

V and J are TRBV7-9 and TRBJ2-1; weak D call: TRBD2 (5 bases). Trimming shortened V by 0 bases and J by 9 bases, and 21 bases separated the two germline ends. The CDR3 has 17 amino acids. Germline V gene data show CDR1 as SEHNR and CDR2 as FQNEAQ (reference sequence). DNA for the CDR3: TGTGCCAGCAGCTTAGCCTTGGGGAGAGTCTTTCTCAGTGAGCAGTTCTTC. It encodes CASSLALGRVFLSEQFF.

This chain links TRBV19 with TRBJ2-6, with D perhaps TRBD1 (5 bases). Germline V gene lookup returns CDR1 LNHDA and CDR2 SQIVND (reference sequence). The CDR3 totals 17 residues. Between the trimmed V and J ends, which lost 4 bases and 1 base, there was a span of 14 bases. Here the CDR3 reads CASSNSYTGSGANVLTF. The CDR3 DNA follows: TGTGCCAGTAGTAACTCTTACACAGGTTCTGGGGCCAACGTCCTGACTTTC. Full variable domain (missing parts from reference TRBV19 and TRBJ2-6): DGGITQSPKYLFRKEGQNVTLSCEQNLNHDAMYWYRQDPGQGLRLIYYSQIVNDFQKGDIAEGYSVSREKKESFPLTVTSAQKNPTAFYLCASSNSYTGSGANVLTFGAGSRLTVL.

This rearrangement joins TRBV6-6 to TRBJ1-1, with a weak D call TRBD1 (6 bases). The length of the CDR3 is 15 residues. In germline, CDR1 is MNHNY, CDR2 SVGAGI (reference sequence). V was trimmed by 5 bases and J by 3 bases, leaving 16 bases between them. The CDR3 nucleotides read TGTGCCAGCAGTGCAATGACAGGTGGATACACTGAAGCTTTCTTT. Its translation is CASSAMTGGYTEAFF.

The V and J genes are TRBV27 and TRBJ2-7, with 10 bases that match TRBD2. The CDR3 is made up of 13 amino acids. In germline, CDR1 is MNHEY, CDR2 SMNVEV (reference sequence). Trimming cost V 6 bases and J 3 bases; bases outside gene matches: 2. In nucleotides, the CDR3 is TGTGCCAGCAGGCAGCGGGAGGGCTACGAGCAGTACTTC. Its protein product is CASRQREGYEQYF.

The chain joins TRBV5-1 to TRBJ2-2; D gene uncertain. V dropped 9 bases and J dropped 6 bases, with 9 bases sitting between them. The V gene's germline CDR1 is SGHRS and CDR2 YFSETQ. The CDR3 is made up of 11 amino acids. CDR3 sequence (DNA): TGCGCCACCTTCAGCGCCGGGGAGCTGTTTTTT. Translated, it gives CATFSAGELFF.

This clone was observed a few times. V and J are TRBV4-1 and TRBJ2-7; D perhaps matches TRBD1 (6 bases). CDR3 length equals 16 residues. Trimming stripped 1 base from V and 3 bases from J, with 16 bases between. The V gene's germline CDR1 is MGHRA and CDR2 YSYEKL. The CDR3, as DNA: TGCGCCAGCAGCCAAGGTGTACAGGGCCCCTTCTACGAGCAGTACTTC. It specifies CASSQGVQGPFYEQYF.

V and J are TRBV15 and TRBJ2-7; 7 bases match TRBD1. The CDR3 is made up of 15 amino acids. Trimming removed 0 bases from V and 2 bases from J; junction bases left unmatched: 4. Germline CDR1 LNHNV, CDR2 YYDKDF (reference sequence). CDR3 loop: CATSRENDRAYEQYF. Written as DNA, the CDR3 is TGTGCCACCAGCAGAGAGAACGACAGGGCCTACGAGCAGTACTTC.